This TCR beta chain was observed in a study of cytomegalovirus exposure and HLA in healthy donors. Trimming removed 4 bases at V and 0 bases at J, with 30 bases between. The V gene's germline CDR1 is GTSNPN and CDR2 SVGIG (reference sequence). This CDR3 has 20 residues. Some clones are missing from TCRdb's copy, which holds only in-frame ones; the method was immunoSEQ multiplex PCR. The profile covers a few hundred thousand clones, with over 80% appearing a single time and about 14% taken by the ten largest. What was sequenced was PBMCs. This TCR derives from a woman younger than 45 in good health and CMV-seropositive. The chain recombines TRBV30 with TRBJ1-1; TRBD1 is a possible D gene (5 bases). CDR3 nucleotide sequence: TGTGCCTGGATTGACGAGTGGAGGGGCGCCTCGACCCGAATGAACACTGAAGCTTTCTTT. The encoded protein is CAWIDEWRGASTRMNTEAFF.